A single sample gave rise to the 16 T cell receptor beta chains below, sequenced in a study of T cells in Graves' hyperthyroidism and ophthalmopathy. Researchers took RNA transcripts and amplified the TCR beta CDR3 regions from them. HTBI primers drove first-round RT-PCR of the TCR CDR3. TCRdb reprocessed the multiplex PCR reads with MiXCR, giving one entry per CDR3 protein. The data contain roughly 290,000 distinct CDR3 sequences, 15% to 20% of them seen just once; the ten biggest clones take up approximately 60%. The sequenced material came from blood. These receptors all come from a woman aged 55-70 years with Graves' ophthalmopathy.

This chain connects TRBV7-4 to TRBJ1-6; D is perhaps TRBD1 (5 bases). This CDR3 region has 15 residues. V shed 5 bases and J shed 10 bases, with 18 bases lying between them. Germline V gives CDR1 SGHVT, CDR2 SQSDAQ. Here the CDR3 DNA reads TGTGCCAGCAGCCCGCCAGGGAAAAGGGACTCACCCCTCCACTTT. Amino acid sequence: CASSPPGKRDSPLHF.

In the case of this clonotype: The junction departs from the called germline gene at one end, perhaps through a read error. Written as DNA, the CDR3 is TGTGCCACCAGAATCGGGCAGGGTCCACACTCTGGGACCAACGTCCTGACTTTC. It is translated as CATRIGQGPHSGTNVLTF. The genes are TRBV24-1 and TRBJ2-6; weak D call: TRBD1 (5 bases). CDR1 KGHDR and CDR2 SFDVKD come from the germline V gene. The CDR3 extends over 18 amino acids.

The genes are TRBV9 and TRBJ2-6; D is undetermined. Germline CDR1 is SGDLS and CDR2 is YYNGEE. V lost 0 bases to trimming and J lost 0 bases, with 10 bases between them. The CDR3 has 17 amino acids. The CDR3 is CASSVVPQVSGANVLTF. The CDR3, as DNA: TGTGCCAGCAGCGTAGTTCCGCAGGTCTCTGGGGCCAACGTCCTGACTTTC.

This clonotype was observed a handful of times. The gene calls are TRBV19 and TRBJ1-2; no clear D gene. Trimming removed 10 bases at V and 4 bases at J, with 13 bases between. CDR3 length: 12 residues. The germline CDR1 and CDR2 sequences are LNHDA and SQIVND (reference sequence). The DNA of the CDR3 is TGTGCCACAGCAGAGCAGCGCTATGGCTACACCTTC. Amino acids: CATAEQRYGYTF.

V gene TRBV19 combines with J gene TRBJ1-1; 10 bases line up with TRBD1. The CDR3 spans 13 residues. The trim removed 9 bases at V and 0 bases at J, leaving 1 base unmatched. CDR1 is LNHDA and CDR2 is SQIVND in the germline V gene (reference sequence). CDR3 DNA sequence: TGTGCCAGCGACAGGGGGCTGAACACTGAAGCTTTCTTT. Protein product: CASDRGLNTEAFF.

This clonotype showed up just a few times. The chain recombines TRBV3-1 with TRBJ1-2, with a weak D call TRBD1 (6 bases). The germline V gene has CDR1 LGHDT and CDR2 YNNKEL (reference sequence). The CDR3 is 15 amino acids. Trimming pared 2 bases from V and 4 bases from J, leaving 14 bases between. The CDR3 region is CASSQRDQGIYGYTF. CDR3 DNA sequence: TGTGCCAGCAGCCAAAGGGACCAGGGGATCTATGGCTACACCTTC.

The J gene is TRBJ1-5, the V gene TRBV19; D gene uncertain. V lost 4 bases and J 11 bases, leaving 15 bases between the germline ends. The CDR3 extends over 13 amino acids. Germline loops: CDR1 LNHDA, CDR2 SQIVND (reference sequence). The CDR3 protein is CASSKGGRVAQHF. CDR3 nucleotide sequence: TGTGCCAGTAGTAAAGGAGGGCGCGTAGCCCAGCATTTT.

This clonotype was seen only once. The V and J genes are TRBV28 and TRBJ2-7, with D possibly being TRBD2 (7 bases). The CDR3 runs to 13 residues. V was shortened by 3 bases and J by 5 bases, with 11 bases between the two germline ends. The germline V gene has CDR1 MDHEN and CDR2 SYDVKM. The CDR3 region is CASSFGGGHEQYF. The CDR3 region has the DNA TGTGCCAGCAGTTTTGGGGGGGGCCACGAGCAGTACTTC.

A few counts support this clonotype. The CDR3 DNA reads TGTGCCAGCAGGAACGGACAAGGTGTCTACGAGCAGTACTTC. It codes for CASRNGQGVYEQYF. The chain carries TRBV6-1 and TRBJ2-7; possible D gene TRBD1, 5 bases. From germline, CDR1 is MNHNS and CDR2 SASEGT. The CDR3 runs 14 residues. Trimming shortened V by 6 bases and J by 3 bases, and 15 bases separated the two germline ends.

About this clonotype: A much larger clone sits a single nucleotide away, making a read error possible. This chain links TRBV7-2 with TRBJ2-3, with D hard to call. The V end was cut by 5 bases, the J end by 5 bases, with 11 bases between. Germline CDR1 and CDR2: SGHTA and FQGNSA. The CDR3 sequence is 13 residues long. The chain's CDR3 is CASSAPNIDTQYF. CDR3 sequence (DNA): TGTGCCAGCAGCGCCCCAAACATAGATACGCAGTATTTT.

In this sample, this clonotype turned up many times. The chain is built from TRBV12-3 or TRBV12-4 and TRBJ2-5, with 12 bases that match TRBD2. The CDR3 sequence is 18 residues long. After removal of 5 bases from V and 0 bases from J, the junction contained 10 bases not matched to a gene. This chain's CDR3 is CASSPSRWTSGDQETQYF. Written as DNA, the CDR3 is TGTGCCAGCAGTCCAAGCCGTTGGACTAGCGGGGACCAAGAGACCCAGTACTTC.

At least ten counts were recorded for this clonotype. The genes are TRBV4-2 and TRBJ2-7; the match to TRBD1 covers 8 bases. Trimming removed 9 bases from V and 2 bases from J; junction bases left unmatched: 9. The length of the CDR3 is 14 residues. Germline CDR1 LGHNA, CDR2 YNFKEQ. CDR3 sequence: CASSLRQGPYEQYF. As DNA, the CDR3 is TGTGCCAGTAGTTTAAGACAGGGGCCCTACGAGCAGTACTTC.

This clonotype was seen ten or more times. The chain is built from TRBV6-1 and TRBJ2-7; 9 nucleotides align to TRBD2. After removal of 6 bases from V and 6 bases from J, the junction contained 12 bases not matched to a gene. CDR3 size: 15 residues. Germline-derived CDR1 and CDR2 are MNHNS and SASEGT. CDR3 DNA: TGTGCCAGCAGCCCGAGGCTTGCGGGAGGGCGCGAGCAGTACTTC. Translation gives CASSPRLAGGREQYF.

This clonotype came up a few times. CDR3 amino acids: CASSTHLPGGTDTQYF. CDR3 nucleotides: TGCGCCAGCAGCACCCACCTTCCCGGGGGCACAGATACGCAGTATTTT. J is TRBJ2-3 and V is TRBV4-3; weak D call: TRBD2 (5 bases). The CDR3 has 16 residues. CDR1 is LGHNA, CDR2 YSLEER, per germline. V was trimmed by 5 bases and J by 1 base, leaving 16 bases between them.

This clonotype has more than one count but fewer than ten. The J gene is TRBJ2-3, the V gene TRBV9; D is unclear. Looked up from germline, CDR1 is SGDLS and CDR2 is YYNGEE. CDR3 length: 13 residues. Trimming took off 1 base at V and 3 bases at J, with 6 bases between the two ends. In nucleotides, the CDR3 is TGTGCCAGCAGCGTACATCCAACAGATACGCAGTATTTT. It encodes CASSVHPTDTQYF.

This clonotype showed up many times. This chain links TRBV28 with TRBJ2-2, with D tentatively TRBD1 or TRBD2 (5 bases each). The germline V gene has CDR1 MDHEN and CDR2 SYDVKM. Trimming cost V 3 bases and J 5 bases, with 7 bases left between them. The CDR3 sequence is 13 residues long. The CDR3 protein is CASSFWGTGELFF. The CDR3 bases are TGTGCCAGCAGTTTTTGGGGGACCGGGGAGCTGTTTTTT.